The clone carrying this T cell receptor (beta chain) was seen a few times. This sample stems from a study of T-cell reconstitution after alpha-beta-depleted transplantation in children. Germline V gives CDR1 SQVTM, CDR2 ANQGSEA. The ends were cut back, 6 bases at V and 0 bases at J, with 11 bases in the middle. CDR3 length: 13 residues. The TCRbeta library was prepared with unique molecular identifiers. TCRdb reprocessed the PCR reads with MiXCR, giving one entry per CDR3 protein. The table has 300,000 to 400,000 distinct CDR3 sequences, roughly 14% seen once. The origin of this receptor is a human donor who donated a stem cell graft to a child with Fanconi anemia. The chain carries TRBV29-1 and TRBJ1-1; D gene uncertain. This sample comprised PBMCs, obtained from the stem cell graft. CDR3 sequence (DNA): TGCAGCGTGCTCGCACCTTTGAACACTGAAGCTTTCTTT. This sequence encodes CSVLAPLNTEAFF.